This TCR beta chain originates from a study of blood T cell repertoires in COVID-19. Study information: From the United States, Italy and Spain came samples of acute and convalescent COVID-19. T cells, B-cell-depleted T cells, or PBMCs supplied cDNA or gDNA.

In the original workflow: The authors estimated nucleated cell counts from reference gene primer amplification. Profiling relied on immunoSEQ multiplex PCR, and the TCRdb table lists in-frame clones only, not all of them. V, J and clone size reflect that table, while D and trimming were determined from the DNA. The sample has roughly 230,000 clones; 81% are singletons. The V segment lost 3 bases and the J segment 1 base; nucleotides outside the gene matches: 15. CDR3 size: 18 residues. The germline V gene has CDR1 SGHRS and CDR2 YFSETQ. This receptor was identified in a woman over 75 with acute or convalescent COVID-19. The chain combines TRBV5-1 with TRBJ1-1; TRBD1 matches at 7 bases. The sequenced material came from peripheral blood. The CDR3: CASSYKLPGDSRNTEAFF. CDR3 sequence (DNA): TGCGCCAGCAGCTATAAATTGCCCGGGGACAGCCGGAACACTGAAGCTTTCTTT.